A single sample gave rise to the 30 T cell receptor beta chains below, sequenced in a study of metastatic and nonmetastatic thyroid tumors. None of the patients had undergone any treatment ahead of thyroid surgery. TCRdb reanalyzed the PCR reads with MiXCR. The table shows about 46,000 clones, with approximately 26% occurring only once. The sequenced material came from blood. The origin of the receptors is a male donor with papillary thyroid cancer or a benign thyroid nodule (not recorded which). Some clones in this sample may be carry-over from other donors' samples.

This clone was observed many times. J is TRBJ2-1 and V is TRBV7-3; 7 nucleotides match TRBD2. The CDR3 covers 15 residues. Looked up from germline, CDR1 is SGHTA and CDR2 is FQGTGA. J was trimmed by 1 base and V by 2 bases; bases with no gene match: 2. The CDR3 spells CASSLGRGSYNEQFF. The CDR3 region has the DNA TGTGCCAGCAGCTTAGGGAGGGGTTCCTACAATGAGCAGTTCTTC.

This clone was observed a handful of times. The rearrangement links TRBV28 to TRBJ1-1; D may be TRBD1 (5 bases). With 6 bases removed from V and 1 base from J, the gap between germline ends came to 6 bases. The germline V gene has CDR1 MDHEN and CDR2 SYDVKM. The CDR3 length is 12 residues. DNA of the CDR3: TGTGCCAGCAGCGGGGGGAACACTGAAGCTTTCTTT. Protein: CASSGGNTEAFF.

This chain connects TRBV20-1 to TRBJ2-7; D gene unclear. With 1 base removed from V and 3 bases from J, the gap between germline ends came to 4 bases. Germline-derived CDR1 and CDR2 are DFQATT and SNEGSKA (reference sequence). The CDR3 has 11 residues. The DNA for the CDR3 is TGCAGTGCTAGAGGTTACTACGAGCAGTACTTC. Its translation is CSARGYYEQYF.

The V gene is TRBV5-1, the J gene TRBJ2-1; D might be TRBD1 (6 bases). Germline V lookup: CDR1 SGHRS, CDR2 YFSETQ. The length of the CDR3 is 16 residues. Trimming left V 3 bases short and J 7 bases short, with 20 bases between. Here the CDR3 reads CASSSNRAGVWNEQFF. The CDR3 region has the DNA TGCGCCAGCAGCTCCAACAGGGCCGGAGTTTGGAATGAGCAGTTCTTC.

V gene TRBV20-1 combines with J gene TRBJ1-4; 7 bases are a match to TRBD1. V shed 5 bases and J 8 bases; nucleotides not matched to a gene: 23. The germline V gene encodes CDR1 DFQATT and CDR2 SNEGSKA (reference sequence). The CDR3 covers 18 residues. CDR3 loop: CSAYGDSGYTSFTEKLFF. The CDR3 nucleotides read TGCAGTGCTTATGGGGACAGCGGATATACATCCTTTACAGAAAAACTGTTTTTT.

This clone was seen ten or more times. A single base separates this from a much larger clone, so it may be a read error. Other DNA sequences in the same sample also yield this CDR3. The chain links TRBV2 to TRBJ2-1; 9 bases match TRBD2. This CDR3 contains 14 residues. Germline trimming cut 6 bases from V and 7 bases from J; bases unmatched to any gene: 7. Germline CDR1 is SNHLY and CDR2 is FYNNEI. In DNA, the CDR3 is TGTGCCAGCAGCTTTAGCGGGAGAGGTAATGAGCAGTTCTTC. The encoded protein is CASSFSGRGNEQFF. Supplemented by reference TRBV2 and TRBJ2-1, the full variable domain reads EPEVTQTPSHQVTQMGQEVILRCVPISNHLYFYWYRQILGQKVEFLVSFYNNEISEKSEIFDDQFSVERPDGSNFTLKIRSTKLEDSAMYFCASSFSGRGNEQFFGPGTRLTVL.

J is TRBJ1-6 and V is TRBV20-1; D unclear. Looked up from germline, CDR1 is DFQATT and CDR2 is SNEGSKA (reference sequence). Between the trimmed V and J ends, which lost 0 bases and 7 bases, there was a span of 16 bases. The CDR3 is 16 amino acids. This chain's CDR3 is CSARDSGKLINSPLHF. The CDR3, as DNA: TGCAGTGCTAGAGATTCCGGCAAATTGATAAATTCACCCCTCCACTTT.

This clone has ten or more counts. The chain employs TRBV10-3 and TRBJ2-3, with D possibly being TRBD2 (6 bases). The CDR3 has 13 amino acids. Trimming took off 10 bases at V and 5 bases at J, with 16 bases between the two ends. Germline CDR1 ENHRY, CDR2 SYGVKD. The CDR3 sequence is CATGDSFLDTQYF. The CDR3 coding sequence is TGTGCCACCGGGGACTCCTTTTTAGATACGCAGTATTTT.

This clone was detected a few times. This chain connects TRBV7-2 to TRBJ2-7; D gene uncertain. From germline, CDR1 is SGHTA and CDR2 FQGNSA. V gave up 4 bases and J gave up 2 bases, with 6 bases separating them. The CDR3 runs 12 residues. The CDR3 reads CASSSSAYEQYF. CDR3 DNA: TGTGCCAGCAGCTCGAGCGCCTACGAGCAGTACTTC.

This clone was recorded many times. V gene TRBV12-3 or TRBV12-4 combines with J gene TRBJ1-2; D not certain. The CDR3 is made up of 12 amino acids. V lost 3 bases and J lost 1, with 3 bases in between. The CDR3 bases are TGTGCCAGCAGTTTTGGTAACTATGGCTACACCTTC. Amino acids: CASSFGNYGYTF.

This clone was counted ten times or more. The rearrangement joins TRBV29-1 to TRBJ2-6, with D tentatively TRBD2 (5 bases). CDR3 size: 13 residues. Germline V gene sequence: CDR1 SQVTM, CDR2 ANQGSEA. Trimming stripped 5 bases from V and 4 bases from J, with 9 bases between. The CDR3 is CSVLLGGANVLTF. CDR3 nucleotides: TGCAGCGTTCTACTAGGGGGGGCCAACGTCCTGACTTTC.

There are a few counts of this clone. V gene TRBV12-3 or TRBV12-4 combines with J gene TRBJ2-7; no clear D. CDR3 length: 13 amino acids. V lost 4 bases and J lost 2, with 9 bases in between. The CDR3 loop reads CASSSPPPYEQYF. CDR3 DNA sequence: TGTGCCAGCAGTTCCCCCCCACCCTACGAGCAGTACTTC.

This clone was recorded at least ten times. The gene calls are TRBV2 and TRBJ1-2; D ambiguous. The germline V gene has CDR1 SNHLY and CDR2 FYNNEI. The CDR3 is 14 amino acids. Trimming pared 2 bases from V and 3 bases from J, leaving 10 bases between. CDR3 sequence (DNA): TGTGCCAGCAGTGAATCGAGGAAGGACTATGGCTACACCTTC. It encodes CASSESRKDYGYTF. Variable domain in full (rest from reference TRBV2 and TRBJ1-2): EPEVTQTPSHQVTQMGQEVILRCVPISNHLYFYWYRQILGQKVEFLVSFYNNEISEKSEIFDDQFSVERPDGSNFTLKIRSTKLEDSAMYFCASSESRKDYGYTFGSGTRLTVV.

This clone was recorded at least ten times. The CDR3 spells CSARGAPDSPSPLHF. In nucleotides, the CDR3 is TGCAGTGCTAGAGGGGCACCTGACTCGCCCTCACCCCTCCACTTT. J is TRBJ1-6 and V is TRBV20-1; no firm D call. The CDR3 is made up of 15 amino acids. The V gene's germline CDR1 is DFQATT and CDR2 SNEGSKA (reference sequence). Trimming removed 1 base at V and 10 bases at J, with 17 bases between.

The chain has TRBV7-8 and TRBJ2-7; TRBD1 agrees at 8 bases. J gave up 5 bases and V 5 bases, and 8 bases lay outside the gene matches. CDR1 is SGHVS and CDR2 is FQNEAQ in the germline V gene. The CDR3 is 14 residues long. CDR3 nucleotide sequence: TGTGCCAGCAGCGTGGACAGGGCGGGCGACGAGCAGTACTTC. It specifies CASSVDRAGDEQYF.

This clone was found a few times. V and J are TRBV12-3 or TRBV12-4 and TRBJ2-7; 11 nucleotides agree with TRBD2. The CDR3 totals 14 residues. With 6 bases clipped from V and 7 bases from J, the junction kept 8 bases outside the gene matches. CDR3 region: CASSPGTSGIEQYF. DNA of the CDR3: TGTGCCAGCAGCCCAGGGACTAGCGGTATAGAGCAGTACTTC.

This clone was found many times. The chain has TRBV29-1 and TRBJ2-3; no firm D call. Trimming stripped 4 bases from V and 6 bases from J, with 14 bases between. Germline V gene sequence: CDR1 SQVTM, CDR2 ANQGSEA. The CDR3 runs to 13 residues. CDR3: CSVVPPNGDTQYF. The DNA for the CDR3 is TGCAGCGTTGTGCCCCCCAACGGGGATACGCAGTATTTT.

In its sample, this clone was seen many times. The V gene is TRBV9, the J gene TRBJ2-6, with unresolved D. The CDR3 is 15 residues long. CDR1 is SGDLS and CDR2 is YYNGEE in the germline V gene. V dropped 1 base and J dropped 1 base, with 6 bases sitting between them. CDR3 nucleotide sequence: TGTGCCAGCAGCGTATCCAAATCTGGGGCCAACGTCCTGACTTTC. Its protein product is CASSVSKSGANVLTF.

The rearrangement links TRBV11-2 to TRBJ2-7; 8 nucleotides line up with TRBD1. V gave up 1 base and J gave up 1 base; unmatched junction bases: 6. CDR3 length equals 16 residues. CDR1 and CDR2 from the germline V gene are SGHAT and FQNNGV. The CDR3 sequence is CASSLGQGLGSYEQYF. For the CDR3, the DNA is TGTGCCAGCAGCTTAGGACAGGGGCTGGGGTCCTACGAGCAGTACTTC.

The chain links TRBV10-3 to TRBJ2-1, with D possibly being TRBD2 (6 bases). This CDR3 comprises 15 residues. Trimming shortened V by 5 bases and J by 6 bases, and 17 bases separated the two germline ends. Germline CDR1 is ENHRY and CDR2 is SYGVKD. The CDR3 protein is CAISRTIGSSNEQFF. The CDR3 DNA is TGTGCCATCAGTAGGACTATTGGGAGTTCCAATGAGCAGTTCTTC.

CDR3 DNA sequence: TGTGCCAGCAGAGACAGGGGGCAAACCGGGGAGCTGTTTTTT. It codes for CASRDRGQTGELFF. J is TRBJ2-2 and V is TRBV6-2 or TRBV6-3; 10 bases map to TRBD1. V was pared by 6 bases and J by 5 bases, with 3 bases of the junction left unmatched. The CDR3 extends over 14 amino acids. Germline CDR1 is MNHEY and CDR2 is SVGEGT.

This clone rates as medium-sized. This chain links TRBV3-1 with TRBJ1-2; D may be TRBD1 (6 bases). The CDR3 contains 14 residues. V was trimmed by 4 bases and J by 8 bases, leaving 17 bases between them. The germline V gene encodes CDR1 LGHDT and CDR2 YNNKEL (reference sequence). This chain's CDR3 is CASSPHDRNSGYTF. For the CDR3, the DNA is TGTGCCAGCAGCCCTCACGACAGGAATTCAGGCTACACCTTC.

This clone was observed a handful of times. This chain uses TRBV6-1 with TRBJ1-3; TRBD1 agrees at 7 bases. With V trimmed by 6 bases and J by 1 base, 9 bases remained unmatched. The CDR3 is 16 amino acids. CDR1 and CDR2 from the germline V gene are MNHNS and SASEGT. CDR3 region: CASRKKGRGSGNTIYF. The CDR3 bases are TGTGCCAGCAGAAAGAAAGGCAGGGGGTCTGGAAACACCATATATTTT.

The V call is TRBV6-6, the J call TRBJ2-1; D perhaps matches TRBD2 (5 bases). This CDR3 has 13 residues. Looked up from germline, CDR1 is MNHNY and CDR2 is SVGAGI (reference sequence). V was trimmed by 1 base and J by 9 bases, leaving 10 bases between them. This CDR3 reads CASSYLEGLEQFF. The CDR3 region has the DNA TGTGCCAGCAGTTACTTGGAAGGACTTGAGCAGTTCTTC.

This clone was seen a handful of times. The rearrangement links TRBV6-1 to TRBJ1-6; D may be TRBD1 (5 bases). The length of the CDR3 is 14 residues. V lost 6 bases and J lost 11, with 17 bases in between. Germline loops: CDR1 MNHNS, CDR2 SASEGT. The CDR3 here is CASSPARAGPPLHF. For the CDR3, the DNA is TGTGCCAGCAGCCCCGCGCGGGCGGGACCACCCCTCCACTTT.

This clone was detected only a few times. It may be a read error: a sequence one base away is much more abundant. V gene TRBV28 combines with J gene TRBJ2-7; 9 positions agree with TRBD1. Germline V gene sequence: CDR1 MDHEN, CDR2 SYDVKM. This CDR3 contains 16 residues. The chain's CDR3 is CVSSATGTGNLNEQYF. The DNA of the CDR3 is TGTGTCAGCAGTGCCACCGGGACAGGGAATCTCAACGAGCAGTACTTC.

The chain couples TRBV11-2 to TRBJ2-3, with D uncertain. The V end lost 4 bases, the J end lost 4 bases, and 18 bases lay between the germline ends. The CDR3 loop spans 16 amino acids. The germline V gene has CDR1 SGHAT and CDR2 FQNNGV. CDR3 in amino acids: CASSSSNVGRADTQYF. The CDR3 DNA sequence: TGTGCCAGCAGCTCATCCAACGTGGGAAGGGCAGATACGCAGTATTTT. Full variable domain (missing parts from reference TRBV11-2 and TRBJ2-3): EAGVAQSPRYKIIEKRQSVAFWCNPISGHATLYWYQQILGQGPKLLIQFQNNGVVDDSQLPKDRFSAERLKGVDSTLKIQPAKLEDSAVYLCASSSSNVGRADTQYFGPGTRLTVL.

V usage is TRBV6-1 and J usage is TRBJ2-2; TRBD2 matches 8 bases. The CDR3 spans 14 residues. V dropped 11 bases and J dropped 9; count of bases not matched to a gene: 14. Germline V gene sequence: CDR1 MNHNS, CDR2 SASEGT. The CDR3 nucleotides read TGTGCCGCCCTCGAATTTAGCGGGATGAGGGAGCTGTTTTTT. Amino acids: CAALEFSGMRELFF.

This clone occurred many times. V usage is TRBV7-7 and J usage is TRBJ2-5; D might be TRBD1 or TRBD2, each matching 5 bases. The V end was cut by 2 bases, the J end by 4 bases, with 14 bases between. The CDR3 spans 15 residues. Germline V CDR1 and CDR2: SSHAT, FNYEAQ (reference sequence). This chain's CDR3 is CASSLRAGSGETQYF. In DNA form, the CDR3 reads TGTGCCAGCAGCTTAAGAGCAGGGAGTGGAGAGACCCAGTACTTC.

This clone was picked up many times. The J gene is TRBJ2-5, the V gene TRBV6-1; 7 positions match TRBD1. CDR3 length equals 17 residues. The germline CDR1 and CDR2 sequences are MNHNS and SASEGT. J was trimmed by 7 bases and V by 6 bases; bases with no gene match: 20. The CDR3 DNA sequence: TGTGCCAGCAGCTCTCTCAGACAGGGCCAACAGGAGGCGACCCAGTACTTC. Amino acids: CASSSLRQGQQEATQYF.